This passage covers 15 T cell receptor beta chains from one sample sequenced in a study of PD-1 blockade in classical Hodgkin lymphoma. This sample's time point: cycle 4 day 1 (C4D1), after five to seven weeks of nivolumab. Every patient experienced relapse after autologous stem cell transplantation, and brentuximab vedotin exposure varied. By magnetic negative selection, CD4+ T cells were purified from thawed PBMCs. Method: immunoSEQ multiplex PCR; TCRdb's copy keeps in-frame clones and lacks some. Of about 22,000 clones in the sample, approximately 68% were seen once. The sequenced sample was CD4+ T cells from blood, obtained before the fourth cycle of nivolumab. These TCRs come from a human donor with classical Hodgkin lymphoma.

The J gene is TRBJ2-1, the V gene TRBV28; D perhaps matches TRBD1 (6 bases). The CDR3 covers 14 residues. Trimming took off 5 bases at V and 2 bases at J, with 10 bases between the two ends. CDR1 and CDR2 (germline): MDHEN, SYDVKM. For the CDR3, the DNA is TGTGCCAGCAGTGGCAGGGGTCCCTACAATGAGCAGTTCTTC. It is translated as CASSGRGPYNEQFF. Looking up the rest from reference TRBV28 and TRBJ2-1 gives the full variable domain: DVKVTQSSRYLVKRTGEKVFLECVQDMDHENMFWYRQDPGLGLRLIYFSYDVKMKEKGDIPEGYSVSREKKERFSLILESASTNQTSMYLCASSGRGPYNEQFFGPGTRLTVL.

The chain employs TRBV7-9 and TRBJ2-2; 7 positions match TRBD1. In germline, CDR1 is SEHNR, CDR2 FQNEAQ (reference sequence). This CDR3 spans 14 amino acids. Trimming cost V 5 bases and J 4 bases; bases outside gene matches: 4. In nucleotides, the CDR3 is TGTGCCAGCAGCCGTGACAGGGCCACCGGGGAGCTGTTTTTT. This sequence encodes CASSRDRATGELFF.

The V gene is TRBV2, the J gene TRBJ2-1; 8 bases are a match to TRBD2. CDR3 length: 15 residues. Germline CDR1 SNHLY, CDR2 FYNNEI. V dropped 8 bases and J dropped 1; count of bases not matched to a gene: 7. The CDR3: CASSIRGGSYNEQFF. CDR3 coding DNA: TGTGCCAGCTCCATACGGGGGGGATCCTACAATGAGCAGTTCTTC.

The chain is built from TRBV4-1 and TRBJ1-4; D ambiguous. Germline values: CDR1 MGHRA, CDR2 YSYEKL. The CDR3 has 14 amino acids. V lost 0 bases to trimming and J lost 11 bases, with 13 bases between them. The CDR3 spells CASSQEGKLGKLFF. CDR3 bases: TGCGCCAGCAGCCAAGAAGGAAAATTGGGGAAACTGTTTTTT.

The J gene is TRBJ2-1, the V gene TRBV14; TRBD2 aligns across 9 bases. The germline gives CDR1 SGHDN, CDR2 FVKESK. V trimming: 1 base; J trimming: 7 bases; junction bases outside the gene matches: 5. The CDR3 sequence is 15 residues long. CDR3: CASSQGGGARNEQFF. The CDR3 DNA follows: TGTGCCAGCAGCCAAGGCGGGGGGGCCCGGAATGAGCAGTTCTTC.

The chain employs TRBV4-3 and TRBJ2-6; the D call may be TRBD1 or TRBD2 (5 bases each). The germline V gene encodes CDR1 LGHNA and CDR2 YSLEER. The CDR3 is 19 residues long. V shed 0 bases and J shed 2 bases, with 17 bases lying between them. The CDR3 nucleotides read TGCGCCAGCAGCCAAGAGATAGGGGACCAACGAACTGGGGCCAACGTCCTGACTTTC. It specifies CASSQEIGDQRTGANVLTF.

The chain couples TRBV6-5 to TRBJ1-4; maybe TRBD1 (5 bases). The CDR3 totals 16 residues. V was cut by 2 bases and J by 2 bases, with 12 bases left in between. CDR1 and CDR2 (germline): MNHEY, SVGAGI. The CDR3 reads CASSYENRPTNEKLFF. CDR3 sequence (DNA): TGTGCCAGCAGTTACGAAAACAGGCCTACTAATGAAAAACTGTTTTTT.

The rearrangement joins TRBV2 to TRBJ1-1; D remains ambiguous. This CDR3 comprises 14 residues. Trimming took off 5 bases at V and 0 bases at J, with 10 bases between the two ends. Germline values: CDR1 SNHLY, CDR2 FYNNEI. The CDR3 sequence: CASSSTEMNTEAFF. The DNA for the CDR3 is TGTGCCAGCAGTAGCACGGAAATGAACACTGAAGCTTTCTTT. Full variable domain (rest looked up from reference TRBV2 and TRBJ1-1): EPEVTQTPSHQVTQMGQEVILRCVPISNHLYFYWYRQILGQKVEFLVSFYNNEISEKSEIFDDQFSVERPDGSNFTLKIRSTKLEDSAMYFCASSSTEMNTEAFFGQGTRLTVV.

The V gene is TRBV10-3, the J gene TRBJ2-7; a weak D match, TRBD1 (6 bases). The V end lost 10 bases, the J end lost 2 bases, and 15 bases lay between the germline ends. From germline, CDR1 is ENHRY and CDR2 SYGVKD. The CDR3 extends over 13 amino acids. The CDR3 DNA sequence: TGTGCCACCTACAGGGAAGGGGCCTACGAGCAGTACTTC. Encoded protein: CATYREGAYEQYF.

J is TRBJ1-1 and V is TRBV7-2, with a tentative D call TRBD1 (5 bases). The CDR3 covers 13 residues. The germline V gene encodes CDR1 SGHTA and CDR2 FQGNSA. V was pared by 5 bases and J by 9 bases, with 16 bases between. DNA of the CDR3: TGTGCCAGCAGCGGGACTAGACAGAGTCAAGCTTTCTTT. The encoded protein is CASSGTRQSQAFF.

The chain joins TRBV23-1 to TRBJ2-2; D ambiguous. TRBV23-1 carries the ORF label, with uncertain function. The CDR3 sequence is 16 residues long. V was trimmed by 0 bases and J by 6 bases, leaving 14 bases between them. CDR3 residues: CASSQSPVGGPGELFF. The CDR3 bases are TGCGCCAGCAGTCAATCCCCGGTGGGCGGCCCCGGGGAGCTGTTTTTT.

V and J are TRBV18 and TRBJ1-6, with TRBD1 matching over 8 bases. V gave up 3 bases and J gave up 0 bases; unmatched junction bases: 7. Germline CDR1 is KGHSH and CDR2 is LQKENI. This CDR3 region has 18 residues. CDR3 loop: CASSPSRQGSSYNSPLHF. The CDR3 DNA reads TGTGCCAGCTCACCTTCTAGACAGGGGAGCTCCTATAATTCACCCCTCCACTTT.

The rearrangement uses TRBV9 and TRBJ1-2; 7 nucleotides align to TRBD1. The CDR3 covers 14 residues. Germline V CDR1 and CDR2: SGDLS, YYNGEE. Losses at the gene ends were 2 bases for V and 8 bases for J; bases not matched to a gene: 9. CDR3 sequence reads: CASSVGRQGGGYTF. The CDR3 DNA sequence: TGTGCCAGCAGCGTTGGTAGACAGGGCGGAGGCTACACCTTC. Complete variable domain (other parts from reference TRBV9 and TRBJ1-2): DSGVTQTPKHLITATGQRVTLRCSPRSGDLSVYWYQQSLDQGLQFLIQYYNGEERAKGNILERFSAQQFPDLHSELNLSSLELGDSALYFCASSVGRQGGGYTFGSGTRLTVV.

The J gene is TRBJ1-1, the V gene TRBV5-1; D ambiguous. The CDR3 spans 13 residues. The germline gives CDR1 SGHRS, CDR2 YFSETQ. V dropped 0 bases and J dropped 6 bases, with 9 bases sitting between them. The CDR3 is CASSLVFGAEAFF. The CDR3 bases are TGCGCCAGCAGCTTGGTTTTTGGTGCTGAAGCTTTCTTT.

The chain employs TRBV4-1 and TRBJ1-3; the D is unclear. Germline CDR1 and CDR2: MGHRA and YSYEKL. V lost 0 bases, J lost 0 bases, and 9 bases lay in between. This CDR3 is 16 amino acids long. This CDR3 is CASSQDGGSSGNTIYF. The CDR3 DNA follows: TGCGCCAGCAGCCAAGATGGAGGGTCCTCTGGAAACACCATATATTTT.